The T cell receptor (beta chain) under discussion was sequenced for a study of T cell repertoires in cytomegalovirus infection (dated by TCRdb to the late 2010s). Background on the whole study: Alongside well-studied HLA-B-restricted epitopes, the peptide stimulations were aimed at recently identified HLA-C-restricted CMV epitopes, whose presentation resists viral immunomodulation. The HLA type of each donor mattered for the analysis, because public TCR beta signatures pointed to carriage of CMV infection along with the matching HLA type.

The sequencer was an Illumina HiSeq 1500. TCRdb ran its own pipeline on the public reads, namely fastp trimming at Q25 and MiXCR clone calling, and kept in-frame beta chains. Every CDR3 protein is listed once, alongside the most common genes and DNA of its rows. This sample has hundreds of thousands of distinct CDR3 sequences in its table, and 30% to 40% of those were observed once. Jointly, the top ten make up 15% to 20% of the sample. The treatment or condition label for this specimen denotes: in vitro stimulation with specific CMV peptide epitopes to enrich CMV-specific T cells. The paper as a whole reports these results and caveats: In the ex vivo response, HLA-C-restricted CMV-specific TCR beta clonotypes were dominant, and in two of eight donors the single most frequent clonotype came from this HLA-C-restricted group. In both this cohort and an independent cohort of more than 350 donors, the cumulative frequency of public TCR beta family members distinguished carriers of CMV infection plus the relevant HLA type.

As for this clonotype: Its antigen remains unidentified. The record has no base qualities; no much larger clone is one base away.

The material was cultured PBMCs, obtained from culture after CMV antigen stimulation. This TCR was sampled from a human donor in good health (CMV status not recorded). Some clones in this sample may be carry-over from other donors' samples.

The CDR3 is CASRTRGNTGELFF. The nucleotide sequence is TGTGCCAGCAGGACACGAGGGAACACCGGGGAGCTGTTTTTT. Recombination linked TRBV6-2 or TRBV6-3 to TRBJ2-2, with the D segment identity uncertain. Counted from cysteine to phenylalanine, this CDR3 has 14 amino acids. Only the CDR3 DNA is retained, 42 bases long and in frame from the first base. A distance of 9 bases separates the germline ends of V and J, which lose 6 bases and 1 base respectively. In the germline V gene, CDR1 corresponds to MNHEY and CDR2 to SVGEGT.